The 24 T cell receptor beta chains below come from one sample, sequenced in a study of cytomegalovirus exposure and HLA in healthy donors. Data came from immunoSEQ multiplex PCR; TCRdb stores just in-frame clones and leaves some out. In the table there are about 240,000 clones, approximately 83% of which are singletons. Sequenced input: PBMCs. These receptors were obtained from a woman aged 25 to 39 in good health and CMV-seropositive.

This clone was observed a single time. This chain links TRBV27 with TRBJ2-1; 10 bases align to TRBD2. CDR3 length: 16 residues. V gave up 5 bases and J gave up 7 bases; unmatched junction bases: 11. CDR1 MNHEY and CDR2 SMNVEV come from the germline V gene (reference sequence). CDR3 DNA: TGTGCCAGCAGTCCCCGAGCGGGAGGGCCGAGGAATGAGCAGTTCTTC. This codes for CASSPRAGGPRNEQFF.

The chain joins TRBV4-1 to TRBJ2-3, with 9 nucleotides matching TRBD2. The CDR3 spans 17 residues. J gave up 0 bases and V 0 bases, and 4 bases lay outside the gene matches. Germline values: CDR1 MGHRA, CDR2 YSYEKL. This CDR3 reads CASSQDRLADSTDTQYF. The CDR3 DNA is TGCGCCAGCAGCCAAGATAGACTAGCGGATAGCACAGATACGCAGTATTTT.

The chain carries TRBV28 and TRBJ1-3; TRBD1 aligns across 10 bases. J lost 0 bases, V lost 6 bases, and 8 bases had no gene match. The CDR3 is 17 amino acids. CDR1 and CDR2 (germline): MDHEN, SYDVKM. In DNA, the CDR3 is TGTGCCAGCAGATTCTACCGGGACAGGGGCTCTGGAAACACCATATATTTT. Encoded protein: CASRFYRDRGSGNTIYF.

Remarks on this clone: Other DNA sequences in the same sample also yield this CDR3. DNA for the CDR3: TGCGCCAGCAGAACAGGCAGTACCGGGGAGCTGTTTTTT. Translated, it gives CASRTGSTGELFF. V gene TRBV5-1 combines with J gene TRBJ2-2; possible D gene TRBD1, 5 bases. The germline gives CDR1 SGHRS, CDR2 YFSETQ. V was pared by 5 bases and J by 5 bases, with 10 bases between. The CDR3 has 13 amino acids. Filled out from reference TRBV5-1 and TRBJ2-2, the complete variable domain reads KAGVTQTPRYLIKTRGQQVTLSCSPISGHRSVSWYQQTPGQGLQFLFEYFSETQRNKGNFPGRFSGRQFSNSRSEMNVSTLELGDSALYLCASRTGSTGELFFGEGSRLTVL.

This clone was recorded once. V gene TRBV30 combines with J gene TRBJ1-1; 9 nucleotides line up with TRBD1. Germline loops: CDR1 GTSNPN, CDR2 SVGIG (reference sequence). The ends lost 0 bases at V and 5 bases at J; junction bases unmatched: 7. The CDR3 consists of 15 residues. DNA for the CDR3: TGTGCCTGGAGTGTGTTCAGGACAGGGGCGACTGAAGCTTTCTTT. As protein: CAWSVFRTGATEAFF.

In its sample, this clone was seen once. This rearrangement joins TRBV14 to TRBJ2-5, with 9 positions matching TRBD2. The trim removed 1 base at V and 7 bases at J, leaving 13 bases unmatched. This CDR3 is 17 amino acids long. The germline gives CDR1 SGHDN, CDR2 FVKESK. For the CDR3, the DNA is TGTGCCAGCAGCCAAGGCATCCTAGCGGGATTTTTAGGGACCCAGTACTTC. It translates to CASSQGILAGFLGTQYF. Variable domain in full (rest from reference TRBV14 and TRBJ2-5): EAGVTQFPSHSVIEKGQTVTLRCDPISGHDNLYWYRRVMGKEIKFLLHFVKESKQDESGMPNNRFLAERTGGTYSTLKVQPAELEDSGVYFCASSQGILAGFLGTQYFGPGTRLLVL.

This clone was counted only a few times. The chain couples TRBV7-9 to TRBJ2-3; D might be TRBD1 (5 bases). Germline V gene data show CDR1 as SEHNR and CDR2 as FQNEAQ (reference sequence). Trimming removed 5 bases at V and 4 bases at J, with 19 bases between. The CDR3 extends over 16 amino acids. Written as DNA, the CDR3 is TGTGCCAGCAGCATCTACCTCAGGGCTTCTCCAGATACGCAGTATTTT. This encodes CASSIYLRASPDTQYF. Filled out from reference TRBV7-9 and TRBJ2-3, the complete variable domain reads DTGVSQNPRHKITKRGQNVTFRCDPISEHNRLYWYRQTLGQGPEFLTYFQNEAQLEKSRLLSDRFSAERPKGSFSTLEIQRTEQGDSAMYLCASSIYLRASPDTQYFGPGTRLTVL.

This clone has a handful of counts. V and J are TRBV7-9 and TRBJ2-7; D gene uncertain. The germline CDR1 and CDR2 sequences are SEHNR and FQNEAQ (reference sequence). The CDR3 spans 11 residues. V gave up 5 bases and J gave up 3 bases, with 5 bases separating them. CDR3 loop: CASSPLYEQYF. The CDR3 DNA reads as TGTGCCAGCAGCCCTCTCTACGAGCAGTACTTC. The variable domain in full, with the rest retrieved from reference TRBV7-9 and TRBJ2-7, is DTGVSQNPRHKITKRGQNVTFRCDPISEHNRLYWYRQTLGQGPEFLTYFQNEAQLEKSRLLSDRFSAERPKGSFSTLEIQRTEQGDSAMYLCASSPLYEQYFGPGTRLTVT.

The rearrangement uses TRBV11-3 and TRBJ2-1, with 8 nucleotides matching TRBD1. The junction had 22 bases not matched to a gene; V was cut back by 3 bases and J by 6 bases. Germline V gene sequence: CDR1 SGHNT, CDR2 YENEEA. The CDR3 has 20 amino acids. The CDR3 sequence is CASSLLTGQGSGFGFNEQFF. The CDR3, as DNA: TGTGCCAGCAGCTTGTTGACCGGACAGGGATCTGGGTTTGGATTCAATGAGCAGTTCTTC.

The chain has TRBV21-1 and TRBJ2-3; TRBD2, the D gene given by the table, was not confirmed from the DNA. TRBV21-1 is termed a pseudogene. The CDR3 runs to 16 residues. CDR3 coding DNA: TGTGCCAGCAGCAAAGGGACTAGCGGTAGCACAGATACGCAGTATTTT. Protein: CASSKGTSGSTDTQYF.

The rearrangement links TRBV11-3 to TRBJ2-2; tentative D call: TRBD2 (6 bases). Per germline, CDR1 SGHNT and CDR2 YENEEA. This CDR3 has 15 amino acids. V lost 5 bases, J lost 3 bases, and 13 bases lay in between. CDR3 nucleotides: TGTGCCAGCAGCCCCGCAGGGACTGACACCGGGGAGCTGTTTTTT. It translates to CASSPAGTDTGELFF.

The rearrangement joins TRBV6-5 to TRBJ1-1, with D possibly being TRBD1 (6 bases). CDR3 length: 14 residues. Germline CDR1 MNHEY, CDR2 SVGAGI. V was shortened by 2 bases and J by 4 bases, with 11 bases between the two germline ends. Here the CDR3 reads CASSYDLGGTEAFF. As DNA, the CDR3 is TGTGCCAGCAGTTACGACTTAGGGGGCACTGAAGCTTTCTTT.

CDR3 sequence: CASSGGGLAGDYEQFF. The CDR3 region has the DNA TGTGCCAGCAGTGGGGGGGGACTAGCGGGAGATTACGAGCAGTTCTTC. The chain joins TRBV6-1 to TRBJ2-1; 14 nucleotides line up with TRBD2. The CDR3 is made up of 16 amino acids. V was pared by 4 bases and J by 10 bases, with 9 bases of the junction left unmatched. Germline V gene lookup returns CDR1 MNHNS and CDR2 SASEGT.

V and J are TRBV30 and TRBJ2-1, with TRBD2 matching 8 bases. Germline loops: CDR1 GTSNPN, CDR2 SVGIG (reference sequence). This CDR3 region has 14 residues. V shed 5 bases, J shed 6 bases, and the junction held 9 bases outside the gene matches. This CDR3 is CAWEAGEAGNEQFF. CDR3 in DNA: TGTGCCTGGGAAGCGGGAGAGGCGGGCAATGAGCAGTTCTTC.

V gene TRBV29-1 combines with J gene TRBJ2-2, with 14 bases that match TRBD2. Germline CDR1 SQVTM, CDR2 ANQGSEA. With V trimmed by 1 base and J by 5 bases, 12 bases remained unmatched. The CDR3 loop spans 19 amino acids. The CDR3 nucleotides are TGCAGCGTTGAAGGCCCGGGACTAGCGGGGGAGGGAGGGACCGGGGAGCTGTTTTTT. Translating gives CSVEGPGLAGEGGTGELFF.

The J gene is TRBJ2-7, the V gene TRBV27; D not certain. Trimming removed 2 bases from V and 2 bases from J, with 7 bases in between. The V gene's germline CDR1 is MNHEY and CDR2 SMNVEV (reference sequence). CDR3 length: 13 amino acids. CDR3 DNA: TGTGCCAGCAGTTTAGGTACTACCTACGAGCAGTACTTC. Protein sequence: CASSLGTTYEQYF.

In DNA form, the CDR3 reads TGCGCCAGCAGCCAACAGGGACTAGCGGGAGACGCTGGGGCCAACGTCCTGACTTTC. Translation: CASSQQGLAGDAGANVLTF. This chain joins TRBV4-1 and TRBJ2-6; 14 bases are a match to TRBD2. Germline CDR1 and CDR2: MGHRA and YSYEKL. The CDR3 runs to 19 residues. V gave up 2 bases and J gave up 2 bases; unmatched junction bases: 5.

The chain links TRBV28 to TRBJ2-7; weak D call: TRBD2 (5 bases). Trimming left V 1 base short and J 3 bases short, with 16 bases between. The CDR3 has 16 residues. CDR1 and CDR2 (germline): MDHEN, SYDVKM. CDR3 DNA: TGTGCCAGCAGTTTATCGCCGGTTGGGAGTCACTACGAGCAGTACTTC. This encodes CASSLSPVGSHYEQYF.

The chain carries TRBV14 and TRBJ2-7; D not resolved. The germline V and J ends were trimmed by 1 base and 6 bases, with 7 bases remaining between them. Per germline, CDR1 SGHDN and CDR2 FVKESK. This CDR3 is 12 amino acids long. The CDR3 loop is CASSQAVAEQYF. In DNA form, the CDR3 reads TGTGCCAGCAGCCAAGCAGTCGCCGAGCAGTACTTC.

V usage is TRBV7-9 and J usage is TRBJ2-1; perhaps TRBD1 as D (6 bases). V was pared by 1 base and J by 4 bases, with 11 bases between. The V gene's germline CDR1 is SEHNR and CDR2 FQNEAQ (reference sequence). This CDR3 spans 15 amino acids. The CDR3 DNA is TGTGCCAGCAGCTTAGATCAGGGGAGATACAATGAGCAGTTCTTC. It codes for CASSLDQGRYNEQFF. The whole variable domain, filled in from reference TRBV7-9 and TRBJ2-1, reads DTGVSQNPRHKITKRGQNVTFRCDPISEHNRLYWYRQTLGQGPEFLTYFQNEAQLEKSRLLSDRFSAERPKGSFSTLEIQRTEQGDSAMYLCASSLDQGRYNEQFFGPGTRLTVL.

This rearrangement joins TRBV15 to TRBJ2-5; D call uncertain. This CDR3 has 14 amino acids. V was trimmed by 1 base and J by 0 bases, leaving 6 bases between them. Germline V gene data show CDR1 as LNHNV and CDR2 as YYDKDF (reference sequence). The chain's CDR3 is CATSRGTNQETQYF. As DNA, the CDR3 is TGTGCCACCAGCAGAGGTACTAACCAAGAGACCCAGTACTTC.

In its sample, this clone was seen a few times. The gene calls are TRBV7-3 and TRBJ2-7; TRBD2 agrees at 7 bases. The V gene end was trimmed by 2 bases and the J gene end by 5 bases; junction bases not matched to a gene: 3. The CDR3 has 13 residues. CDR1 is SGHTA and CDR2 is FQGTGA in the germline V gene. CDR3 amino acids: CASSLQGGDEQYF. DNA for the CDR3: TGTGCCAGCAGCTTACAGGGAGGGGACGAGCAGTACTTC.

This rearrangement joins TRBV10-3 to TRBJ1-2; the D is unclear. Looked up from germline, CDR1 is ENHRY and CDR2 is SYGVKD. Trimming took off 0 bases at V and 1 base at J, with 18 bases between the two ends. There are 18 residues in the CDR3. The CDR3 nucleotides are TGTGCCATCAGTGAGTCGAAAGTTACACAACCCGATAACTATGGCTACACCTTC. This encodes CAISESKVTQPDNYGYTF.

This chain connects TRBV15 to TRBJ1-1; D might be TRBD1 (5 bases). The CDR3 is 13 residues long. Germline CDR1 reads LNHNV; CDR2 reads YYDKDF (reference sequence). Trimming removed 1 base at V and 8 bases at J, with 11 bases between. The CDR3 region has the DNA TGTGCCACCAGCAGAGGGTCCAGGGCCGAAGCTTTCTTT. Translating gives CATSRGSRAEAFF.